These T cell receptor beta chains were read from a single sample in a study. One entry per CDR3 protein results from TCRdb running MiXCR on the RT-PCR reads. The sample carries about 700,000 distinct CDR3 sequences, 11% to 15% recorded once. The sequenced sample consisted of memory CD4+ T cells from blood. The origin of the receptors is a female donor in good health, serving as a healthy control. CDR3s include the opening cysteine and the closing phenylalanine or tryptophan. Each record gives: J gene, D gene, CDR3 length, clone size, V gene, CDR3 protein, CDR3 DNA. D genes are given only for firm matches. Clone size is shown for a subset of rows, as once, few, many or a class of expanded clone.

TRBJ2-7 | TRBD2 | 13 | many | TRBV20-1 | CSASLAGLYEQYF | TGCAGTGCCTCTCTAGCGGGCCTCTACGAGCAGTACTTC
TRBJ1-5 | TRBD1 | 16 | few | TRBV5-1 | CASSPDVGQGDQPQHF | TGCGCCAGCAGCCCTGACGTAGGACAGGGAGATCAGCCCCAGCATTTT
TRBJ1-1 | TRBD1 | 13 | few | TRBV6-1 | CASSLVGQGEAFF | TGTGCCAGCAGCCTCGTGGGACAGGGGGAAGCTTTCTTT
TRBJ1-2 | TRBD1 | 16 | - | TRBV4-3 | CASSQDGTGRNYGYTF | TGCGCCAGCAGCCAAGATGGGACAGGGAGGAACTATGGCTACACCTTC
TRBJ2-2 | - | 15 | few | TRBV7-9 | CASSSNLGNTGELFF | TGTGCCAGCAGCTCGAACCTCGGGAACACCGGGGAGCTGTTTTTT
TRBJ2-7 | TRBD2 | 17 | many | TRBV6-5 | CASSYAVAAGASYEQYF | TGTGCCAGCAGTTACGCCGTCGCAGCGGGAGCCTCCTACGAGCAGTACTTC
TRBJ2-1 | TRBD2 | 16 | - | TRBV11-2 | CASSSPTSGRRNEQFF | TGTGCCAGCAGCTCCCCGACTAGCGGGAGGAGGAATGAGCAGTTCTTC
TRBJ2-5 | - | 12 | - | TRBV29-1 | CSVEAKIETQYF | TGCAGCGTTGAAGCAAAGATCGAGACCCAGTACTTC
TRBJ1-1 | TRBD1 | 13 | few | TRBV29-1 | CSVQQGGVTEAFF | TGCAGCGTTCAACAGGGGGGAGTGACTGAAGCTTTCTTT
TRBJ1-2 | TRBD1 | 14 | once | TRBV28 | CASSRVQGAGGYTF | TGTGCCAGCAGCCGAGTACAGGGGGCTGGCGGCTACACCTTC
TRBJ2-2 | - | 14 | many | TRBV5-1 | CASSLTAGTGELFF | TGCGCCAGCAGCTTGACGGCAGGCACCGGGGAGCTGTTTTTT
TRBJ2-6 | - | 16 | - | TRBV20-1 | CSAPGDVPSGANVLTF | TGCAGTGCTCCGGGGGACGTCCCCTCTGGGGCCAACGTCCTGACTTTC
TRBJ2-1 | - | 14 | few | TRBV24-1 | CATSDPHNKNEQFF | TGTGCCACCAGTGATCCCCACAACAAGAATGAGCAGTTCTTC
TRBJ2-3 | - | 18 | - | TRBV20-1 | CSARGAGLGQKGADTQYF | TGCAGTGCTAGAGGTGCCGGCCTTGGACAAAAGGGAGCAGATACGCAGTATTTT
TRBJ2-1 | - | 15 | many | TRBV20-1 | CSARMAGPAYNEQFF | TGCAGTGCTAGGATGGCGGGCCCCGCCTACAATGAGCAGTTCTTC
TRBJ1-1 | - | 14 | few | TRBV18 | CASSPARQTLEAFF | TGTGCCAGCTCACCTGCCCGACAGACCCTTGAAGCTTTCTTT
TRBJ2-7 | - | 16 | many | TRBV28 | CASSFHLGQLSYEQYF | TGTGCCAGCAGTTTTCATCTCGGACAGCTCTCCTACGAGCAGTACTTC
TRBJ2-3 | TRBD2 | 16 | few | TRBV7-2 | CASSFGGAGRADTQYF | TGTGCCAGCAGTTTCGGGGGGGCAGGAAGGGCAGATACGCAGTATTTT
TRBJ1-3 | - | 13 | few | TRBV5-1 | CASSLGGDGTIYF | TGCGCCAGCAGCCTAGGTGGTGACGGCACCATATATTTT
TRBJ2-7 | TRBD1 | 14 | once | TRBV6-1 | CASGRGQGSSEQYF | TGTGCCAGCGGCAGGGGACAGGGATCTAGCGAGCAGTACTTC
TRBJ2-7 | TRBD2 | 13 | many | TRBV20-1 | CSFPAGGQYEQYF | TGCAGTTTTCCAGCGGGAGGGCAGTACGAGCAGTACTTC
TRBJ2-3 | - | 14 | - | TRBV6-1 | CASGGGVSTDTQYF | TGTGCCAGCGGCGGCGGGGTTAGCACAGATACGCAGTATTTT
TRBJ2-3 | - | 13 | few | TRBV19 | CASRDGSTDTQYF | TGTGCCAGTCGGGACGGGTCCACAGATACGCAGTATTTT
TRBJ2-7 | - | 12 | - | TRBV2 | CADRTETYEQYF | TGTGCAGACAGAACGGAAACCTACGAGCAGTACTTC
TRBJ1-1 | - | 14 | - | TRBV9 | CASSVRGYGTEAFF | TGTGCCAGCAGCGTACGGGGGTACGGCACTGAAGCTTTCTTT
TRBJ2-3 | - | 14 | - | TRBV5-1 | CASSGGAGPDTQYF | TGCGCCAGCAGCGGCGGGGCAGGGCCAGATACGCAGTATTTT
TRBJ2-5 | TRBD2 | 17 | many | TRBV6-5 | CASSYSFLAGEVETQYF | TGTGCCAGCAGTTACTCGTTCCTAGCGGGAGAGGTGGAGACCCAGTACTTC
TRBJ2-5 | - | 13 | - | TRBV6-5 | CASSRTAGETQYF | TGTGCCAGCAGTAGGACAGCCGGGGAGACCCAGTACTTC
TRBJ1-1 | - | 13 | many | TRBV5-1 | CASSLPGNTEAFF | TGCGCCAGCAGCCTACCGGGGAACACTGAAGCTTTCTTT
TRBJ2-1 | TRBD2 | 18 | few | TRBV6-6 | CASSYGGGAGGAYNEQFF | TGTGCCAGCAGTTACGGGGGCGGGGCGGGAGGCGCCTACAATGAGCAGTTCTTC
TRBJ2-5 | - | 13 | - | TRBV6-5 | CASSYSRRETQYF | TGTGCCAGCAGTTACTCCCGGCGGGAGACCCAGTACTTC
TRBJ2-7 | TRBD2 | 16 | - | TRBV9 | CASSALRPGTSPNEHF | TGTGCCAGCAGCGCCCTCCGCCCCGGGACTAGCCCCAACGAGCACTTC
TRBJ2-2 | - | 16 | many | TRBV7-6 | CASSLLQGANTGELFF | TGTGCCAGCAGCTTACTTCAGGGTGCGAACACCGGGGAGCTGTTTTTT
TRBJ2-1 | - | 11 | few | TRBV12-3/TRBV12-4 | CASSLKHEQFF | TGTGCCAGCAGTTTGAAACATGAGCAGTTCTTC
TRBJ2-7 | - | 11 | - | TRBV6-1 | CASSEGPEQYF | TGTGCCAGCAGTGAAGGGCCAGAGCAGTACTTC
TRBJ1-1 | TRBD1 | 14 | - | TRBV5-1 | CASSESGGLTEAFF | TGCGCCAGCAGCGAATCAGGGGGACTCACTGAAGCTTTCTTT
TRBJ2-7 | - | 15 | few | TRBV5-5 | CASSYAGQNTYEQYF | TGTGCCAGCAGCTACGCCGGTCAAAATACTTACGAGCAGTACTTC
TRBJ2-1 | TRBD2 | 15 | - | TRBV2 | CASRRTSGAYNEQFF | TGTGCCAGCAGGAGGACTAGCGGGGCCTACAATGAGCAGTTCTTC
TRBJ2-7 | TRBD1 | 14 | - | TRBV5-5 | CASSSGQGAREQYF | TGTGCCAGCAGCTCCGGACAGGGGGCGCGCGAGCAGTACTTC
TRBJ2-3 | TRBD1 | 15 | many | TRBV28 | CASSPPGQGTDTQYF | TGTGCCAGCAGTCCCCCGGGACAGGGGACAGATACGCAGTATTTT
TRBJ2-7 | - | 13 | few | TRBV4-1 | CASSQGIRYEQYF | TGCGCCAGCAGCCAAGGAATAAGGTACGAGCAGTACTTC
TRBJ2-2 | - | 14 | many | TRBV7-2 | CASSLAGPTGELFF | TGTGCCAGCAGCTTAGCAGGGCCCACCGGGGAGCTGTTTTTT
TRBJ2-5 | - | 18 | many | TRBV4-3 | CASSQVGRASQTAETQYF | TGCGCCAGCAGCCAAGTGGGTCGGGCTAGTCAAACGGCTGAGACCCAGTACTTC
TRBJ1-2 | - | 13 | many | TRBV28 | CASNPTARNGYTF | TGTGCCAGCAACCCGACAGCAAGAAATGGCTACACCTTC
TRBJ2-7 | - | 12 | many | TRBV6-6 | CASSGASYEQYF | TGTGCCAGCAGCGGGGCCTCCTACGAGCAGTACTTC
TRBJ2-7 | TRBD2 | 14 | few | TRBV7-3 | CASSLLADDYEQYF | TGTGCCAGCAGCTTACTAGCGGACGACTACGAGCAGTACTTC
TRBJ2-1 | - | 15 | once | TRBV20-1 | CSATTPSGPYNEQFF | TGCAGTGCTACAACCCCCAGCGGCCCCTACAATGAGCAGTTCTTT
TRBJ2-7 | - | 12 | many | TRBV12-3/TRBV12-4 | CASSFSGDEQYF | TGTGCCAGCAGTTTTTCGGGGGACGAGCAGTACTTC
TRBJ2-1 | TRBD2 | 17 | many | TRBV12-3/TRBV12-4 | CASSSSGGAAPYNEQFF | TGTGCCAGCAGCTCTAGCGGGGGGGCCGCGCCCTACAATGAGCAGTTCTTC
TRBJ2-6 | TRBD2 | 18 | - | TRBV18 | CASSSSGRDRSGANVLTF | TGTGCCAGCTCATCCTCAGGGAGGGACCGCTCTGGGGCCAACGTCCTGACTTTC
TRBJ2-7 | - | 14 | many | TRBV5-5 | CASSFLENSYEQYF | TGTGCCAGCAGCTTTCTAGAAAACTCCTACGAGCAGTACTTC
TRBJ2-3 | - | 14 | few | TRBV10-3 | CAISDFTSTDTQYF | TGTGCCATCAGTGATTTTACTAGCACAGATACGCAGTATTTT
TRBJ1-4 | TRBD1 | 15 | - | TRBV28 | CASSQTTGAGEKLFF | TGTGCCAGCAGCCAGACCACAGGGGCGGGGGAAAAACTGTTTTTT
TRBJ2-2 | TRBD2 | 18 | - | TRBV5-1 | CASSLPSGSRVDTGELFF | TGCGCCAGCAGCCTACCTAGCGGGAGTCGTGTCGATACCGGGGAGCTGTTTTTT
TRBJ2-2 | TRBD1 | 15 | few | TRBV2 | CATKTGASNTGELFF | TGTGCCACCAAGACAGGGGCATCGAACACCGGGGAGCTGTTTTTT
TRBJ2-1 | TRBD2 | 14 | - | TRBV5-1 | CASSLFGTSNEQFF | TGCGCCAGCTCTCTCTTCGGGACTAGTAATGAGCAGTTCTTC
TRBJ2-2 | - | 14 | - | TRBV10-3 | CAISESGFTGELFF | TGTGCCATCAGTGAGTCGGGGTTCACCGGGGAGCTGTTTTTT
TRBJ2-1 | - | 15 | few | TRBV10-3 | CATGPRQETYNEQFF | TGTGCCACCGGGCCGAGACAGGAGACCTACAATGAGCAGTTCTTC
TRBJ2-2 | - | 13 | many | TRBV12-3/TRBV12-4 | CASSLIPPGELFF | TGTGCCAGCAGTTTAATCCCTCCCGGGGAGCTGTTTTTT